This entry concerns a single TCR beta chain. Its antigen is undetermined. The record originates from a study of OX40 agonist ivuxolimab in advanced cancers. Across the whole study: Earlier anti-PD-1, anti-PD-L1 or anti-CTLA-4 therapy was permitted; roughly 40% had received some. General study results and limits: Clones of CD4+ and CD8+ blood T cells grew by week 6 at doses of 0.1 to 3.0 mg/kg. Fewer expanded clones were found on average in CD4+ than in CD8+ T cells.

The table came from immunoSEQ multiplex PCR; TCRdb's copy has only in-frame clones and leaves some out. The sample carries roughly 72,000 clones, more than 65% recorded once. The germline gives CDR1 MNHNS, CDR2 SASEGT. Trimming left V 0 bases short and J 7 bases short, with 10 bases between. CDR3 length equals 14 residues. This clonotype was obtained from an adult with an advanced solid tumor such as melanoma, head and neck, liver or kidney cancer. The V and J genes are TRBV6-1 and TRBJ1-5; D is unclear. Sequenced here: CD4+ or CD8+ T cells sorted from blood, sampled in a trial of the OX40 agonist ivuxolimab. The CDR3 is CASSEANPPQPQHF. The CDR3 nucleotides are TGTGCCAGCAGTGAAGCGAACCCCCCGCAGCCCCAGCATTTT.